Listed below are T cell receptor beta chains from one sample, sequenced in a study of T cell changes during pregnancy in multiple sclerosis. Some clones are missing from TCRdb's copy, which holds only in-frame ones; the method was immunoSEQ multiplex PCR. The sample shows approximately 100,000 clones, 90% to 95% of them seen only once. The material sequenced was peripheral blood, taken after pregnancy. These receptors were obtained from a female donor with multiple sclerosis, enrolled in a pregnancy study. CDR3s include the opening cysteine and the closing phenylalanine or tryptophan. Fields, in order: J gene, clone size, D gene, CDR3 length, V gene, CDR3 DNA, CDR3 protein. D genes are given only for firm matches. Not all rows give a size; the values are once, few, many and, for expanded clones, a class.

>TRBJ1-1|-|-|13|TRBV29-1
TGCAGCTCTGAACAGGGCTTCGACACTGAAGCTTTCTTT
CSSEQGFDTEAFF
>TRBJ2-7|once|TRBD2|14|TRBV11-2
TGTGCCAGCAGCTTGGCGGGGGGGACCTACGAGCAGTACTTC
CASSLAGGTYEQYF
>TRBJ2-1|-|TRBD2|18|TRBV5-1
TGCGCCAGCAGCTTGGCCCTCACTAGCGGGGGATCCTACAATGAGCAGTTCTTC
CASSLALTSGGSYNEQFF
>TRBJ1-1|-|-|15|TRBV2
TGTGCCAGCAGTGAACCCAGGGTTATTAACACTGAAGCTTTCTTT
CASSEPRVINTEAFF
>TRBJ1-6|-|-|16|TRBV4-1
TGCGCCAGCAGCCAAGTAGCGGGGGCTGGTAATTCACCCCTCCACTTT
CASSQVAGAGNSPLHF
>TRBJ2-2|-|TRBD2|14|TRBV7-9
TGTGCCAGCAGCCCGGGGGGGCCCCCCGGGGAGCTGTTTTTT
CASSPGGPPGELFF
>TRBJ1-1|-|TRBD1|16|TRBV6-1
TGTGCCAGCAGTGAAGCGGTCGGACAGGGGGACACTGAAGCTTTCTTT
CASSEAVGQGDTEAFF
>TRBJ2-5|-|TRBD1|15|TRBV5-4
TGTGCCAGCAGCCCCCGGACAGGGCACCAAGAGACCCAGTACTTC
CASSPRTGHQETQYF
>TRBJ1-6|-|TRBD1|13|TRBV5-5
TGTGCCAGCAGCTTGAAGGACAGGGAGGCCCTCCACTTT
CASSLKDREALHF
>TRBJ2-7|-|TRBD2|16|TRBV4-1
TGCGCCAGCAGCCAAGATTTGAGCGGGGGGGGCATTAAGCAGTACTTC
CASSQDLSGGGIKQYF
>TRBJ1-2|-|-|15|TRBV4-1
TGCGCCAGCAGCCATATCGGGGGTCTGGACTATGGCTACACCTTC
CASSHIGGLDYGYTF
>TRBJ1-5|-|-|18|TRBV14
TGTGCCAGCAGCCAAGGGGATAGTATATCAGGGTTCAATCAGCCCCAGCATTTT
CASSQGDSISGFNQPQHF
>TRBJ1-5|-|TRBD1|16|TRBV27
TGTGCCAGCAGCCAAAGGACAGGGTTGGGCAATCAGCCCCAGCATTTT
CASSQRTGLGNQPQHF
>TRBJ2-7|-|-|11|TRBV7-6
TGTGCCAGCAGCCCTGGAGTCGAGCAGTACTTC
CASSPGVEQYF
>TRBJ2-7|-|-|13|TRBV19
TGTGCCAGTAGTCAAGGACACCCGTACGAGCAGTACTTC
CASSQGHPYEQYF
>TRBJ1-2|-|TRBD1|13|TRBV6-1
TGTGCCAGCATTAACGGACAGGGCTATGGCTACACCTTC
CASINGQGYGYTF
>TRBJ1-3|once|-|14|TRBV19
TGTGCCACCTCACAATCCCAGGGCGGAAACACCATATATTTT
CATSQSQGGNTIYF
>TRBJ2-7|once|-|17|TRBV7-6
TGTGCCAGCAGCCGGGGGAGAGAGGGGGCCTCTTCCTACGAGCAGTACTTC
CASSRGREGASSYEQYF
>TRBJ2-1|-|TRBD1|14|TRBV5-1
TGCGCCAGCAGCTACCGGGACAGTTACAATGAGCAGTTCTTC
CASSYRDSYNEQFF
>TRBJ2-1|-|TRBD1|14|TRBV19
TGTGCCAGTAGCCACGGGACAGAGTACAATGAGCAGTTCTTC
CASSHGTEYNEQFF
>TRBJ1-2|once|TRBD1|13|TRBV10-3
TGTGCCATCAGATCGGACAGGGGGAATGGCTACACCTTC
CAIRSDRGNGYTF
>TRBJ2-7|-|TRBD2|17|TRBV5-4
TGTGCCAGCAGCTTGGGACTTAGCGGGCGAATTGGTGCCGAGCAGTACTTC
CASSLGLSGRIGAEQYF
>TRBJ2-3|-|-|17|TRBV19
TGTGCCAGTAGTACCCCCCCAGGAGGACGGGACACAGATACGCAGTATTTT
CASSTPPGGRDTDTQYF
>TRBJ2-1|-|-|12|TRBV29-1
TGCAGCGTGTTTGCGGGGTACAATGAGCAGTTCTTC
CSVFAGYNEQFF
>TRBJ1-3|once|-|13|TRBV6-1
TGTGCCAGCAACGCGGGCTCTGGAAACACCATATATTTT
CASNAGSGNTIYF
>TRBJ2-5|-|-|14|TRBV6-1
TGTGCCAGCGTTTTGCGTACCTTCCAAGAGACCCAGTACTTC
CASVLRTFQETQYF
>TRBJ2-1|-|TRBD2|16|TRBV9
TGTGCCAGCAGCACCCCCGTAGCGGGGTCCTACAATGAGCAGTTCTTC
CASSTPVAGSYNEQFF
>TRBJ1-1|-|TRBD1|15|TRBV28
TGTGCCAGCAGTGAACCGGGACAGGGCGACACTGAAGCTTTCTTT
CASSEPGQGDTEAFF
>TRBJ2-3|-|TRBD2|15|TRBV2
TGTGCCAGCAGTGTGGGCGGGGGGGGTACAGATACGCAGTATTTT
CASSVGGGGTDTQYF
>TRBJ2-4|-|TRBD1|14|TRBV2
TGTGCCAGCAGTGAAGGACAGGGATCAAACATTCAGTACTTC
CASSEGQGSNIQYF
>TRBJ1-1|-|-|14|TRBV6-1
TGTGCCAGCAGTTCGACAGATATGAACACTGAAGCTTTCTTT
CASSSTDMNTEAFF
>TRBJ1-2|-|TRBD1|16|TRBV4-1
TGCGCCAGCAGCCAAGAACCCACAGGGGTGTTTAGTGGCTACACCTTC
CASSQEPTGVFSGYTF
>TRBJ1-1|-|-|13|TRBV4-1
TGCGCCAGCAGCCCCCAGGGGAACACTGAAGCTTTCTTT
CASSPQGNTEAFF
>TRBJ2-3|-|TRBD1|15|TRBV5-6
TGTGCCAGCAGCTTGCCGGGACAGGGATTGGGTACGCAGTATTTT
CASSLPGQGLGTQYF
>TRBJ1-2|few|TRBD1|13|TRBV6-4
TGTGCCAGCAGTAGACAGGGTACCTATGGCTACACCTTC
CASSRQGTYGYTF